This TCR beta chain was identified in a study of patients and donors after allogeneic stem cell transplantation. MiXCR, run by TCRdb on the RT-PCR reads, gives a single entry per CDR3 protein. This sample has roughly 250,000 distinct CDR3 sequences; roughly an eighth occur once, and the top ten carry 11%. Trimming removed 7 bases at V and 0 bases at J, with 12 bases between. This CDR3 has 14 residues. The germline gives CDR1 MNHNS, CDR2 SASEGT. This clonotype was detected only a few times. The sequenced sample was blood, either unsorted or a sorted T cell fraction (not recorded which). V usage is TRBV6-1 and J usage is TRBJ2-5; D is unresolved. This sequence was found in a human donor who was either an allogeneic HSCT recipient or a stem cell or donor lymphocyte infusion donor (not recorded which). It is not recorded whose cells these are; they may come from a transplant donor. The CDR3 nucleotides read TGTGCCAGCAAGAAGTCTGCCAACCAAGAGACCCAGTACTTC. Translated, it gives CASKKSANQETQYF.